This T cell receptor (beta chain) was found in a study of cytomegalovirus exposure and HLA in healthy donors. The V gene's germline CDR1 is ENHRY and CDR2 SYGVKD. The CDR3 spans 15 residues. V lost 2 bases and J 3 bases, leaving 8 bases between the germline ends. With respect to this clone: Its antigen is as yet unknown.

General study results and limits: Reported findings show TCR beta sequences accurately forecast HLA-A and HLA-B alleles in most subjects. Productive status was seen about 90% or about 30% of the time for most TCR beta V segments in an earlier analysis.

The PCR used 60 Vbeta and 13 Jbeta primers. Assay used: immunoSEQ multiplex PCR; TCRdb lists only in-frame clones, some missing. The sample consists of a few hundred thousand clones, 92% of them appearing once. The sequenced material came from PBMCs. The chain combines TRBV10-3 with TRBJ1-6; tentative D call: TRBD1 (5 bases). The receptor comes from a girl aged 2-10 years in good health and CMV-seronegative. CDR3 protein: CAISEGGVYNSPLHF. CDR3 nucleotide sequence: TGTGCCATCAGTGAGGGGGGGGTCTATAATTCACCCCTCCACTTT.